This TCR beta chain stems from a study of human T cells and chemical hapten exposure. In the study overall: The sensitizing agent was 2% DPC, placed on 2 cm by 2 cm of upper inner arm skin. Reading of the patch tests, which applied 0.01% DPC to the upper back, occurred at 6 days. Notes on the study in general: Versus controls, expanded TCRs had significantly more large CDR3 similarity clusters. Unchanged with DPC sensitization were TCRs above 1 in 1000 frequency.

The time point: patch test 2, 6 weeks after DPC sensitization. This sample's treatment: therapeutic diphenylcyclopropenone sensitization with weekly scalp DPC. Notes on this clonotype: The antigen is not known.

Germline CDR1 reads MNHEY; CDR2 reads SVGEGT. This CDR3 is 15 amino acids long. Deletions cut 7 bases from V and 4 bases from J, with 17 bases between. TCRdb reprocessed the RACE reads with MiXCR, giving one entry per CDR3 protein. The table shows approximately 350,000 distinct CDR3 sequences, with around 6% occurring only once. The specimen comprised whole blood, sampled in connection with sensitization to the hapten diphenylcyclopropenone (DPC). This chain uses TRBV6-2 or TRBV6-3 with TRBJ2-4; unclear D gene. This TCR was sampled from a woman between 18 and 29 years old with alopecia areata. Some clones in this sample may be carry-over from other donors' samples. The CDR3 region is CASTKGGLRKNIQYF. In nucleotides, the CDR3 is TGTGCCAGCACAAAGGGCGGTCTTAGAAAAAACATTCAGTACTTC.